The clone carrying this TCR beta chain showed up just a few times. These data belong to a study of CD8+ T cells in alopecia areata. As for treatment: oral pan-JAK inhibitor, 5-10 mg twice daily. Researchers picked out CD4+ and CD8+ T cells from PBMCs by sorting. The length of the CDR3 is 14 residues. In germline, CDR1 is SGHAT, CDR2 FQNNGV. Trimming pared 1 base from V and 3 bases from J, leaving 7 bases between. The sequencing template was cDNA reverse transcribed from extracted RNA. Method: immunoSEQ multiplex PCR; TCRdb's copy keeps in-frame clones and lacks some. Among some 99,000 clones, approximately 66% were seen once, and the ten largest hold roughly 15%.

Sequencing was performed on CD8+ T cells sorted from blood, taken at week 4, from a patient treated with tofacitinib. The sequence was collected from a human donor with alopecia areata. The rearrangement joins TRBV11-2 to TRBJ1-5; D unresolved. The CDR3 coding sequence is TGTGCCAGCAGCTTAGGAGGGAACAATCAGCCCCAGCATTTT. Its translation: CASSLGGNNQPQHF.